This is a list of T cell receptor beta chains from one sample in a study of T cell responses to AZD1222 COVID-19 vaccine. The assay was immunoSEQ multiplex PCR, and TCRdb's table has in-frame clones only and misses some. Of some 110,000 clones listed, less than 90% were seen once; the top ten hold around 7%. The source material was peripheral blood, sampled on day 0 of AZD1222 vaccination. These TCRs come from an adult in good health. Each CDR3 is given with its conserved first and last residue. The order of the fields is V gene, clone size, J gene, D gene, CDR3 DNA, CDR3 protein. The D gene is left open where the match is weak. A row's size may be missing; if present it is once, few, many or a size class.

>TRBV6-5|NA|TRBJ1-5|NA
TGTGCCAGCACCGGGGTGGGGGTATTGCAGCCCCAGCATTTT
CASTGVGVLQPQHF
>TRBV4-1|few|TRBJ1-1|NA
TGCGCCAGCAGCCAAGATAGTGGCGCAGTGAACACTGAAGCTTTCTTT
CASSQDSGAVNTEAFF
>TRBV4-1|NA|TRBJ1-4|NA
TGCGCCAGCAGCCAAGGGGCCGGGACAAATGAAAAACTGTTTTTT
CASSQGAGTNEKLFF
>TRBV9|NA|TRBJ1-1|NA
TGTGCCAGCAGCGTAGTGTCCGGATTGAACACTGAAGCTTTCTTT
CASSVVSGLNTEAFF
>TRBV27|NA|TRBJ1-5|NA
TGTGCCAGCCCCCCCGAGAATAGCAATCAGCCCCAGCATTTT
CASPPENSNQPQHF
>TRBV27|NA|TRBJ1-1|NA
TGTGCCAGCAGTTTCGGCCAGGGGATTGAAGCTTTCTTT
CASSFGQGIEAFF
>TRBV6-5|NA|TRBJ2-3|NA
TGTGCCAGCAGTCAGGACAGAGACACAGATACGCAGTATTTT
CASSQDRDTDTQYF
>TRBV28|NA|TRBJ2-2|NA
TGTGCCAGCAGTTTTGTCGGGGACACCGGGGAGCTGTTTTTT
CASSFVGDTGELFF
>TRBV3-1/TRBV3-2|NA|TRBJ2-7|NA
TGTGCCAGCAGCCAAGACACCCCGATCTTGAGGTCGCTCGACGAGCAGTACTTC
CASSQDTPILRSLDEQYF
>TRBV5-1|NA|TRBJ2-1|NA
TGCGCCAGCAGCCCTTCCGCCCTGGGTAATGAGCAGTTCTTC
CASSPSALGNEQFF
>TRBV5-1|NA|TRBJ1-2|NA
TGCGCCAGCAGCTTGACAGAGACCTATGGCTACACCTTC
CASSLTETYGYTF
>TRBV25-1|NA|TRBJ1-4|NA
TGTGCCAGCAGTGTGGGGGGTCATCCGGTAGAAGAAAAACTGTTTTTT
CASSVGGHPVEEKLFF
>TRBV5-1|NA|TRBJ2-5|TRBD2
TGCGCCAGCAGCTCATGCGGACTAGCGTCGGAGACCCAGTACTTC
CASSSCGLASETQYF
>TRBV7-9|NA|TRBJ1-2|TRBD1
TGTGCCAGCAGCCCCCTCCCGGCGACAGGGCTTGGCTACACCTTC
CASSPLPATGLGYTF
>TRBV5-1|NA|TRBJ1-4|NA
TGCGCCAGCAGCCCCGGGCAGCGAACCGAAAAACTGTTTTTT
CASSPGQRTEKLFF
>TRBV27|NA|TRBJ2-7|TRBD1
TGTGCCAGCAGGAGCGGGACAGGGCGCGAGCAGTACTTC
CASRSGTGREQYF
>TRBV6-7|NA|TRBJ2-1|TRBD2
TGTGCCAGCAGTTACTCGGTTAGCGGGAAGGGCGATGAGCAGTTCTTC
CASSYSVSGKGDEQFF
>TRBV5-5|NA|TRBJ1-3|NA
TGTGCCAGCAGCTTGGCGGGGCGAAACACCATATATTTT
CASSLAGRNTIYF
>TRBV7-9|NA|TRBJ2-1|TRBD2
TGTGCCAGCAGCTTACGGACTAGCGAGATTACCTACAATGAGCAGTTCTTC
CASSLRTSEITYNEQFF
>TRBV9|once|TRBJ2-7|NA
TGTGCCAGCAGCGTAGCCGATTACGAGCAGTACTTC
CASSVADYEQYF
>TRBV19|NA|TRBJ1-5|TRBD1
TGTGCCAGTAGCTCTACAGGGGGCAGCAATCAGCCCCAGCATTTT
CASSSTGGSNQPQHF
>TRBV21-1|NA|TRBJ1-2|NA
TGTGCCAGCAGCAAACAGTTGGGTTGGGGGGACAGCTATGGCTACACCTTC
CASSKQLGWGDSYGYTF
>TRBV2|NA|TRBJ2-7|TRBD2
TGTGCCAGCGAGCGGGGGGGCTACGAGCAGTACTTC
CASERGGYEQYF
>TRBV30|NA|TRBJ1-6|NA
TGTGCCTGGGGACTACTGGGCGGGCGACGTTCACCCCTCCACTTT
CAWGLLGGRRSPLHF
>TRBV30|NA|TRBJ2-1|NA
TGTGCCTGGAAGACTAAGAGCTCCTACAATGAGCAGTTCTTC
CAWKTKSSYNEQFF
>TRBV28|NA|TRBJ1-5|NA
TGTGCCAGCAGTGGGGGGAGTCAGCCCCAGCATTTT
CASSGGSQPQHF
>TRBV12-3/TRBV12-4|NA|TRBJ1-6|NA
TGTGCCAGCAAGCGGCAGGGTAGGTCACCCCTCCACTTT
CASKRQGRSPLHF
>TRBV7-2|once|TRBJ2-6|NA
TGTGCCAGCAGCGAAAACTCTGGGGCCAACGTCCTGACTTTC
CASSENSGANVLTF
>TRBV28|NA|TRBJ2-3|TRBD2
TGTGCCAGCAGTTCCCCTAGCGGGAGGGCCTCAGATACGCAGTATTTT
CASSSPSGRASDTQYF
>TRBV12-3/TRBV12-4|NA|TRBJ2-3|NA
TGTGCCAGCAGTTCTGCGGATACGCAGTATTTT
CASSSADTQYF
>TRBV19|NA|TRBJ1-6|NA
TGTGCCAGTAAACCCCGGAGGAATTCACCCCTCCACTTT
CASKPRRNSPLHF
>TRBV3-1/TRBV3-2|NA|TRBJ1-5|TRBD1
TGTGCCAGCAGCGACAGGGACCAGCCCCAGCATTTT
CASSDRDQPQHF
>TRBV7-6|NA|TRBJ2-7|NA
TGTGCCAGCACCCCAACAGGTCCTACTGGATACGAGCAGTACTTC
CASTPTGPTGYEQYF
>TRBV2|NA|TRBJ2-7|TRBD2
TGTGCCAGCATTCCAGGACTAGCGAGGGGCGAGCAGTACTTC
CASIPGLARGEQYF
>TRBV27|NA|TRBJ1-3|NA
TGTGCCAGCAGCTATACCGGGGGCTCTGGAAACACCATATATTTT
CASSYTGGSGNTIYF
>TRBV12-2|NA|TRBJ2-7|NA
TGTGCAAGTCGCTTAGGCTGGGTGGGAGTCCCCCACGAGCAGTACTTC
CASRLGWVGVPHEQYF
>TRBV5-8|NA|TRBJ2-7|TRBD1
TGTGCCAGCACCAGGACAGGACCCTACGAGCAGTACTTC
CASTRTGPYEQYF
>TRBV2|NA|TRBJ2-1|TRBD2
TGTGCCAGCAGCAGAAGACTAGCGGGAGGCAATGAGCAGTTCTTC
CASSRRLAGGNEQFF
>TRBV4-1|NA|TRBJ1-1|NA
TGCGCCAGCAGCCAAGTGGGGACGGGGCTTAGGACTGAAGCTTTCTTT
CASSQVGTGLRTEAFF
>TRBV7-3|few|TRBJ2-6|NA
TGTGCCAGCAGCAGGGCCAGCAACTCTGGGGCCAACGTCCTGACTTTC
CASSRASNSGANVLTF
>TRBV6-5|NA|TRBJ1-4|NA
TGTGCCAGCAGTTACTCGCCAGGGGTCGAAAAACTGTTTTTT
CASSYSPGVEKLFF
>TRBV7-2|NA|TRBJ2-7|TRBD1
TGTGCCACCTCGGGTCGGGACAGGGGTAGCTACGAGCAGTACTTC
CATSGRDRGSYEQYF
>TRBV6-4|NA|TRBJ1-2|NA
TGTGCCAGCAGTGACTCGAATGGGTTTGGCTACACCTTC
CASSDSNGFGYTF
>TRBV24-1|NA|TRBJ2-1|TRBD2
TGTGCCACCCGGTCGGGGAGGGAACCTTACAATGAGCAGTTCTTC
CATRSGREPYNEQFF
>TRBV29-1|NA|TRBJ2-2|TRBD2
TGCAGCACGCCGGGACTAGCGGACACCGGGGAGCTGTTTTTT
CSTPGLADTGELFF
>TRBV20-1|NA|TRBJ1-2|NA
TGCAGTGCTAGGGGGACACACACCTTC
CSARGTHTF
>TRBV29-1|NA|TRBJ2-1|NA
TGCAGCGACAAAGGGGCTTTCGATGAGCAGTTCTTC
CSDKGAFDEQFF
>TRBV4-1|once|TRBJ2-1|NA
TGCGCCAGCAGCCATGTAACAGGGCGACGGATCAATGAGCAGTTCTTC
CASSHVTGRRINEQFF